These 28 T cell receptor beta chains originate from one sample sequenced in a study of blood T cell repertoires in COVID-19. The data were produced by immunoSEQ multiplex PCR, yet TCRdb's version contains in-frame clones alone and is incomplete. The sample contains more than 200,000 clones, about nine tenths of which appear only once. The specimen was PBMCs or T cells enriched from blood (not recorded which). The receptors derive from a man aged 40-49 years who had recovered from COVID-19.

This clone was seen once. J is TRBJ2-5 and V is TRBV27, with D hard to call. This CDR3 has 12 residues. From germline, CDR1 is MNHEY and CDR2 SMNVEV (reference sequence). Deletions cut 6 bases from V and 1 base from J, with 6 bases between. CDR3: CASRSLQETQYF. The DNA for the CDR3 is TGTGCCAGCAGGAGTCTCCAAGAGACCCAGTACTTC.

This chain joins TRBV3-1 (or the pseudogene TRBV3-2) and TRBJ1-1; D perhaps matches TRBD1 (6 bases). The V and J ends lost 0 bases and 5 bases respectively, with 19 bases between them. The CDR3 extends over 17 amino acids. CDR1 is LGHDT and CDR2 is YNNKEL in the germline V gene (reference sequence). Here the CDR3 DNA reads TGTGCCAGCAGCCAAGATTCTTATACAGGGACGAGGACTGAAGCTTTCTTT. Translation: CASSQDSYTGTRTEAFF.

Of note for this clone: Other DNA sequences in the same sample also yield this CDR3. J is TRBJ1-2 and V is TRBV5-1; D perhaps matches TRBD1 (5 bases). Per germline, CDR1 SGHRS and CDR2 YFSETQ. The CDR3 contains 12 residues. V was clipped by 0 bases and J by 6 bases, with 6 bases between them. CDR3 DNA sequence: TGCGCCAGCAGCTTGGAAGGGGATGGCTACACCTTC. Protein sequence: CASSLEGDGYTF.

V is TRBV29-1 and J is TRBJ1-3; TRBD1 matches 7 bases. The germline CDR1 and CDR2 sequences are SQVTM and ANQGSEA. The CDR3 is 15 residues long. The junction had 10 bases not matched to a gene; V was cut back by 6 bases and J by 2 bases. CDR3 DNA: TGCAGCGTAGCTGGCAGGGGGTCTGCTGGAAACACCATATATTTT. Translated: CSVAGRGSAGNTIYF.

V is TRBV3-1 (or the pseudogene TRBV3-2) and J is TRBJ2-3, with D maybe TRBD1 (7 bases). This CDR3 is built from 16 residues. Germline V gene data show CDR1 as LGHDT and CDR2 as YNNKEL (reference sequence). Trimming removed 0 bases from V and 2 bases from J, with 12 bases in between. The CDR3 DNA follows: TGTGCCAGCAGCCAAGATGCGGGACAGACCACAGATACGCAGTATTTT. Translating gives CASSQDAGQTTDTQYF.

The chain combines TRBV7-9 with TRBJ2-3; D might be TRBD1 (7 bases). V gave up 1 base and J gave up 2 bases, with 13 bases separating them. The CDR3 is 16 residues long. Germline V gene sequence: CDR1 SEHNR, CDR2 FQNEAQ (reference sequence). CDR3 nucleotide sequence: TGTGCCAGCAGCTTAGGCAGGGGGGACCCCACAGATACGCAGTATTTT. Protein sequence: CASSLGRGDPTDTQYF.

J is TRBJ2-7 and V is TRBV27; 7 bases are shared with TRBD1. Germline loops: CDR1 MNHEY, CDR2 SMNVEV (reference sequence). The CDR3 is 15 residues long. With 9 bases clipped from V and 0 bases from J, the junction kept 11 bases outside the gene matches. The CDR3: CASKTLTGLSYEQYF. For the CDR3, the DNA is TGTGCCAGTAAAACACTGACAGGGCTCTCCTACGAGCAGTACTTC.

The chain joins TRBV7-9 to TRBJ2-3; tentative D call: TRBD2 (5 bases). Germline V CDR1 and CDR2: SEHNR, FQNEAQ (reference sequence). The CDR3 is made up of 14 amino acids. Trimming removed 5 bases from V and 1 base from J, with 10 bases in between. The CDR3 sequence is CASSPYGGTDTQYF. CDR3 in DNA: TGTGCCAGCAGCCCTTACGGGGGCACAGATACGCAGTATTTT.

The V and J genes are TRBV10-3 and TRBJ2-7, with no clear D. This CDR3 spans 11 amino acids. V lost 6 bases to trimming and J lost 3 bases, with 6 bases between them. The germline CDR1 and CDR2 sequences are ENHRY and SYGVKD. CDR3 sequence reads: CAISDSYEQYF. CDR3 sequence (DNA): TGTGCCATCAGCGATAGCTACGAGCAGTACTTC.

The gene calls are TRBV6-1 and TRBJ2-7; TRBD1 aligns across 8 bases. Losses at the gene ends were 1 base for V and 4 bases for J; bases not matched to a gene: 3. Germline CDR1 is MNHNS and CDR2 is SASEGT. The CDR3 totals 14 residues. The CDR3 nucleotides read TGTGCCAGCAGTGAAGTGGACAGGGCGTACGAGCAGTACTTC. This translates into CASSEVDRAYEQYF.

This clone was seen just once. The V gene is TRBV19, the J gene TRBJ1-2; TRBD1 agrees at 10 bases. CDR1 and CDR2 from the germline V gene are LNHDA and SQIVND (reference sequence). There are 14 residues in the CDR3. With V trimmed by 9 bases and J by 3 bases, 7 bases remained unmatched. The CDR3 DNA reads as TGTGCCAGCCTTTACGGACAGGGGGACTATGGCTACACCTTC. As protein: CASLYGQGDYGYTF. Together with reference TRBV19 and TRBJ1-2, the CDR3 gives the full variable domain: DGGITQSPKYLFRKEGQNVTLSCEQNLNHDAMYWYRQDPGQGLRLIYYSQIVNDFQKGDIAEGYSVSREKKESFPLTVTSAQKNPTAFYLCASLYGQGDYGYTFGSGTRLTVV.

The chain links TRBV30 to TRBJ2-3, with 10 bases that match TRBD1. J gave up 3 bases and V 5 bases, and 5 bases lay outside the gene matches. Germline V gene sequence: CDR1 GTSNPN, CDR2 SVGIG (reference sequence). The CDR3 covers 14 residues. The CDR3 coding sequence is TGTGCCTGGGGGACAGGGGTGTTTACAGATACGCAGTATTTT. This codes for CAWGTGVFTDTQYF.

V is TRBV19 and J is TRBJ2-2, with D uncertain. The V end was cut by 7 bases, the J end by 0 bases, with 9 bases between. CDR1 LNHDA and CDR2 SQIVND come from the germline V gene (reference sequence). CDR3 length: 14 amino acids. Here the CDR3 reads CASIDAANTGELFF. Written as DNA, the CDR3 is TGTGCCAGTATCGATGCGGCGAACACCGGGGAGCTGTTTTTT.

The V gene is TRBV9, the J gene TRBJ2-5, with D tentatively TRBD1 (6 bases). Per germline, CDR1 SGDLS and CDR2 YYNGEE. Trimming left V 0 bases short and J 6 bases short, with 15 bases between. The CDR3 is 15 amino acids. The CDR3 reads CASSVDVDSGQTQYF. CDR3 DNA sequence: TGTGCCAGCAGCGTAGACGTGGACAGCGGACAGACCCAGTACTTC.

As regards this clone: Compared with germline, one end of the junction differs, possibly owing to a read error. The chain couples TRBV18 to TRBJ1-5; D perhaps matches TRBD1 (6 bases). The CDR3 totals 14 residues. The V gene's germline CDR1 is KGHSH and CDR2 LQKENI. CDR3 loop: CASSPRGGDQPQHF. The DNA of the CDR3 is TGTGCCAGCTCCCCACGGGGGGGCGACCAGCCCCAGCATTTT.

The genes are TRBV6-2 or TRBV6-3 and TRBJ1-2, with TRBD1 matching 7 bases. Unmatched junction bases numbered 3, after V lost 2 bases and J lost 6 bases. There are 13 residues in the CDR3. Germline loops: CDR1 MNHEY, CDR2 SVGEGT. The CDR3 loop reads CASSYLDRDGYTF. The CDR3, as DNA: TGTGCCAGCAGTTACCTTGACAGGGATGGCTACACCTTC.

V usage is TRBV3-1 (or the pseudogene TRBV3-2) and J usage is TRBJ2-7; TRBD2 matches 7 bases. J lost 2 bases, V lost 1 base, and 8 bases had no gene match. CDR3 length equals 16 residues. Per the germline V gene, CDR1 is LGHDT and CDR2 is YNNKEL (reference sequence). Written as DNA, the CDR3 is TGTGCCAGCAGCCAAGGGCGGGGACTATACCCCTACGAGCAGTACTTC. Residues: CASSQGRGLYPYEQYF.

The J gene is TRBJ2-2, the V gene TRBV29-1, with TRBD1 as a possible D gene (5 bases). The ends were cut back, 4 bases at V and 5 bases at J, with 8 bases in the middle. Germline V gene data show CDR1 as SQVTM and CDR2 as ANQGSEA. The CDR3 is made up of 12 amino acids. CDR3 in DNA: TGCAGCGTTGGGCAGGGAACCGGGGAGCTGTTTTTT. This sequence encodes CSVGQGTGELFF.

The chain employs TRBV18 and TRBJ2-5; unclear D gene. Per germline, CDR1 KGHSH and CDR2 LQKENI. The CDR3 is 12 residues long. V lost 3 bases, J lost 2 bases, and 4 bases lay in between. CDR3 sequence (DNA): TGTGCCAGCTCACCGTCTCAAGAGACCCAGTACTTC. Its protein product is CASSPSQETQYF.

The chain combines TRBV19 with TRBJ2-7; 11 bases fit TRBD1. V shed 7 bases, J shed 4 bases, and the junction held 9 bases outside the gene matches. The CDR3 contains 15 residues. Per germline, CDR1 LNHDA and CDR2 SQIVND (reference sequence). The CDR3 DNA follows: TGTGCCAGTACCATTCAAGGGACAGGGGGATACGAGCAGTACTTC. It encodes CASTIQGTGGYEQYF.

This clone came up a few times. This sequence joins TRBV11-1 and TRBJ1-2; D uncertain. Germline V CDR1 and CDR2: SGHAT, FQDESV (reference sequence). Trimming stripped 3 bases from V and 7 bases from J, with 6 bases between. The CDR3 runs 11 residues. The CDR3 nucleotides read TGTGCCAGCAGCTTTCGCGGTGGCTACACCTTC. The encoded protein is CASSFRGGYTF.

The chain employs TRBV5-1 and TRBJ2-5; D is uncertain. Trimming took 3 bases from V and 3 from J, leaving 12 bases between them. The CDR3 contains 14 residues. Germline lookup yields CDR1 SGHRS and CDR2 YFSETQ. The CDR3 sequence: CASSSSTQKETQYF. DNA of the CDR3: TGCGCCAGCAGCTCAAGTACACAGAAAGAGACCCAGTACTTC.

The CDR3 spells CASSLGGGSWQDYEQYF. The CDR3 DNA is TGTGCCAGCAGCTTAGGTGGGGGGAGTTGGCAGGACTACGAGCAGTACTTC. The chain recombines TRBV13 with TRBJ2-7; D might be TRBD2 (6 bases). The CDR3 loop spans 17 amino acids. CDR1 is PRHDT, CDR2 FYEKMQ, per germline (reference sequence). V was pared by 0 bases and J by 3 bases, with 18 bases between. The variable domain in full, with the rest retrieved from reference TRBV13 and TRBJ2-7, is AAGVIQSPRHLIKEKRETATLKCYPIPRHDTVYWYQQGPGQDPQFLISFYEKMQSDKGSIPDRFSAQQFSDYHSELNMSSLELGDSALYFCASSLGGGSWQDYEQYFGPGTRLTVT.

The V gene is TRBV28, the J gene TRBJ2-3; D call uncertain. Germline values: CDR1 MDHEN, CDR2 SYDVKM. Trimming cost V 5 bases and J 4 bases, with 7 bases left between them. The CDR3 consists of 12 residues. The CDR3 protein is CASSDLADTQYF. CDR3 coding DNA: TGTGCCAGCAGTGACCTAGCAGATACGCAGTATTTT.

V usage is TRBV7-6 and J usage is TRBJ1-1; 10 bases are shared with TRBD1. The CDR3 contains 14 residues. The trim removed 5 bases at V and 6 bases at J, leaving 6 bases unmatched. CDR1 and CDR2 from the germline V gene are SGHVS and FNYEAQ. The CDR3 loop is CASSPGTGVAEAFF. CDR3 bases: TGTGCCAGCAGCCCCGGGACAGGGGTCGCTGAAGCTTTCTTT.

The chain uses TRBV7-9 and TRBJ2-7; D is ambiguous. CDR1 is SEHNR and CDR2 is FQNEAQ in the germline V gene (reference sequence). The CDR3 is made up of 13 amino acids. With 4 bases removed from V and 6 bases from J, the gap between germline ends came to 13 bases. CDR3 bases: TGTGCCAGCAGCTCCGAAACTCGACTCGAGCAGTACTTC. Translation gives CASSSETRLEQYF. The full variable domain, with the rest looked up from reference TRBV7-9 and TRBJ2-7, is DTGVSQNPRHKITKRGQNVTFRCDPISEHNRLYWYRQTLGQGPEFLTYFQNEAQLEKSRLLSDRFSAERPKGSFSTLEIQRTEQGDSAMYLCASSSETRLEQYFGPGTRLTVT.

This chain uses TRBV6-2 or TRBV6-3 with TRBJ2-7; 8 positions match TRBD1. Germline V gene lookup returns CDR1 MNHEY and CDR2 SVGEGT. V shed 5 bases, J shed 2 bases, and the junction held 5 bases outside the gene matches. This CDR3 has 14 amino acids. The CDR3 DNA is TGTGCCAGCAGTGTTCTGACAGGGGCCTACGAGCAGTACTTC. It translates to CASSVLTGAYEQYF.

This chain uses TRBV30 with TRBJ1-5, with D possibly being TRBD1 (6 bases). The CDR3 is 15 amino acids. V lost 1 base, J lost 0 bases, and 10 bases lay in between. CDR1 and CDR2 from the germline V gene are GTSNPN and SVGIG (reference sequence). The CDR3 is CAWSAGTISNQPQHF. CDR3 nucleotides: TGTGCCTGGAGTGCTGGGACAATTAGCAATCAGCCCCAGCATTTT.